This T cell receptor (beta chain) was identified in a study of T cells after yellow fever vaccination. Study observations and caveats: Repertoires sorted by FACS could include abundant clonotypes that are contaminants from the bulk population.

This clonotype was seen repeatedly, ten times or more. Its antigen is undetermined. The CDR3 extends over 13 amino acids. V lost 6 bases and J 4 bases, leaving 12 bases between the germline ends. Each CDR3 protein is one row after TCRdb ran MiXCR on the 5' RACE reads. Of 450,000 to 650,000 distinct CDR3 sequences in the sample, less than 25% are singletons; the top ten hold approximately 16%. The clonotype comes from a man younger than 30 who received the YFV17D yellow fever vaccine. The sequenced sample was PBMCs, obtained approximately 20 days after the first yellow fever vaccination. The J gene is TRBJ1-1, the V gene TRBV12-3 or TRBV12-4; D might be TRBD1 (6 bases). The chain's CDR3 is CASSETQGTEAFF. The CDR3 nucleotides are TGTGCCAGCAGCGAAACACAGGGCACTGAAGCTTTCTTT.